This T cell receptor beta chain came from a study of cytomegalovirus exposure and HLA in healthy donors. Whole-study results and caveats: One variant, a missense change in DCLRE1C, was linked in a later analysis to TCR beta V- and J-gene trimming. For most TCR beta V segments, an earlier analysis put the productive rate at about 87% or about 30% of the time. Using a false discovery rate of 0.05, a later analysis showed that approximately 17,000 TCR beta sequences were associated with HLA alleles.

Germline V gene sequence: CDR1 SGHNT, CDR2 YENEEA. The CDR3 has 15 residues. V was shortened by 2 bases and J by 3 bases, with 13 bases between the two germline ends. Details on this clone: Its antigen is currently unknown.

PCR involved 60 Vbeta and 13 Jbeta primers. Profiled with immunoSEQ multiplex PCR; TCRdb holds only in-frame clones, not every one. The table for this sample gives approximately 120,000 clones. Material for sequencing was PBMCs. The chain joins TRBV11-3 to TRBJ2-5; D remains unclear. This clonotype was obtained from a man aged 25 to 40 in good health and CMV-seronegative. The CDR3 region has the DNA TGTGCCAGCAGCTTATACTCACGGAGTGAAGAGACCCAGTACTTC. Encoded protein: CASSLYSRSEETQYF.